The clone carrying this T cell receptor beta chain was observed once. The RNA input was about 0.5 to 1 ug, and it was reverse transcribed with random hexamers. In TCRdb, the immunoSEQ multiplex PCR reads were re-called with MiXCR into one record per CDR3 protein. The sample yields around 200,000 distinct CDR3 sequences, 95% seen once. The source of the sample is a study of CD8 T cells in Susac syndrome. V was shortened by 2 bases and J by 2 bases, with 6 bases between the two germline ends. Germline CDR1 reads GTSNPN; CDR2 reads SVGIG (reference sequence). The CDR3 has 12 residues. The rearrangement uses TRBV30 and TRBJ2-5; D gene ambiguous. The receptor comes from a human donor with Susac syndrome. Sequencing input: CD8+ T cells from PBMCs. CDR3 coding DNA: TGTGCCTGGAGTAACATACAAGAGACCCAGTACTTC. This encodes CAWSNIQETQYF.